This is a list of T cell receptor beta chains from one sample in a study of cytomegalovirus exposure and HLA in healthy donors. Produced via immunoSEQ multiplex PCR; TCRdb's table is partial and in-frame only. The table shows tens of thousands of clones, with 78% occurring only once. Sequenced: PBMCs. All receptors derive from a male donor in good health and CMV-seropositive. Each CDR3 is given with its conserved first and last residue. A D gene is named only where the DNA matches it firmly. Size values are once, few and many counts, or a class for expanded clones, and some rows have none.

clone size | D gene | J gene | V gene | CDR3 protein | CDR3 DNA
. | TRBD2 | TRBJ2-5 | TRBV27 | CASQAGGSETQYF | TGTGCCAGCCAAGCGGGGGGGTCGGAGACCCAGTACTTC
. | TRBD2 | TRBJ2-2 | TRBV27 | CASSSGLAARELFF | TGTGCCAGCAGTTCCGGACTAGCGGCGAGGGAGCTGTTTTTT
. | . | TRBJ2-6 | TRBV7-2 | CASSLEVGANVLTF | TGTGCCAGCAGCTTGGAGGTTGGGGCCAACGTCCTGACTTTC
. | TRBD1 | TRBJ1-2 | TRBV29-1 | CSAATGSYVGYTF | TGCAGCGCCGCGACAGGGTCTTACGTTGGCTACACCTTC
. | TRBD1 | TRBJ1-2 | TRBV29-1 | CSVGDRGPGNYGYTF | TGCAGCGTGGGGGACAGGGGGCCGGGAAACTATGGCTACACCTTC
once | . | TRBJ2-7 | TRBV28 | CASSPPGQGREQYF | TGTGCCAGCAGCCCTCCGGGACAAGGACGCGAGCAGTACTTC
. | . | TRBJ2-1 | TRBV11-2 | CASSLIYPEQFF | TGTGCCAGCAGCTTGATCTATCCTGAGCAGTTCTTC
. | . | TRBJ2-1 | TRBV5-6 | CASSGRENEQFF | TGTGCCAGCAGCGGCCGGGAAAATGAGCAGTTCTTC
. | . | TRBJ2-5 | TRBV5-1 | CASSLAGQGQETQYF | TGCGCCAGCAGCTTGGCCGGGCAGGGCCAAGAGACCCAGTACTTC
. | TRBD1 | TRBJ1-2 | TRBV27 | CASGQGQGYTF | TGTGCCAGCGGACAGGGGCAGGGCTACACCTTC
. | TRBD2 | TRBJ2-7 | TRBV27 | CASRPLLAASYEQYF | TGTGCCAGCAGACCATTACTAGCGGCCTCCTACGAGCAGTACTTC